This TCR beta chain came from a study of metastatic and nonmetastatic thyroid tumors. Every patient was untreated before thyroid surgery. The V end lost 2 bases, the J end lost 8 bases, and 10 bases lay between the germline ends. CDR3 length equals 13 residues. In germline, CDR1 is MNHNS, CDR2 SASEGT. TCRdb re-called clones via MiXCR from the PCR reads. The sample has 15,000 to 20,000 clones, around a third seen once. The chain combines TRBV6-1 with TRBJ2-1, with D hard to call. The sequence was collected from a female donor with papillary thyroid cancer or a benign thyroid nodule (not recorded which). Some clones in this sample may be carry-over from other donors' samples. The material sequenced was adjacent normal tissue. The CDR3 region has the DNA TGTGCCAGCAGTGAAATAGGAAGGGATGAGCAGTTCTTC. Its protein is CASSEIGRDEQFF.